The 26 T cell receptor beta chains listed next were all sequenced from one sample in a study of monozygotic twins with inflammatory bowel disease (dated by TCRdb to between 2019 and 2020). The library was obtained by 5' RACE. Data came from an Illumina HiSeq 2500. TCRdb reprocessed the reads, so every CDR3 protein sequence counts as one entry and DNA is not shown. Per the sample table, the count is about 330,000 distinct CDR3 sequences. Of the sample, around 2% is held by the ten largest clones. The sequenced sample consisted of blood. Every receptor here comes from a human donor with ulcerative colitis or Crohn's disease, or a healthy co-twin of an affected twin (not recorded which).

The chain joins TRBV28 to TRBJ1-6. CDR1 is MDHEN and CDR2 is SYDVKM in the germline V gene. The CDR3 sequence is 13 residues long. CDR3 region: CASRVSLSFTLHF.

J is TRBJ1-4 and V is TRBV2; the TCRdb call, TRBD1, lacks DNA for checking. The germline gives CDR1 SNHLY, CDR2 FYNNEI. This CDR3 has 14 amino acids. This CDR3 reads CASSRSGQGEKLFF.

CDR3 residues: CSVEVGLSYNEQFF. The V call is TRBV29-1, the J call TRBJ2-1; TCRdb calls TRBD2, which cannot be checked without DNA. CDR1 and CDR2 from the germline V gene are SQVTM and ANQGSEA. The CDR3 totals 14 residues.

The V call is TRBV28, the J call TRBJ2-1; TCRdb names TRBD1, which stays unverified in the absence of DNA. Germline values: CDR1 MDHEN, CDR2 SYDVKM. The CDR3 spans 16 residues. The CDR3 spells CASSPRAGEAYNEQFF.

CDR3 loop: CASTLGGITDTQYF. The rearrangement uses TRBV12-3 or TRBV12-4 and TRBJ2-3; TCRdb proposes TRBD1, but this gene call is untestable without DNA. CDR3 length equals 14 residues.

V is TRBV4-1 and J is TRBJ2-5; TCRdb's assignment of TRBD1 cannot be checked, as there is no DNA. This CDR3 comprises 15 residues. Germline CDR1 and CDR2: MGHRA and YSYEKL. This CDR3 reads CASSFQTGNVETQYF.

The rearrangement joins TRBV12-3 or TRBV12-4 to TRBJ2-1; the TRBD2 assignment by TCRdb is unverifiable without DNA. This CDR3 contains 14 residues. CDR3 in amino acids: CASSGTSGFNEQFF.

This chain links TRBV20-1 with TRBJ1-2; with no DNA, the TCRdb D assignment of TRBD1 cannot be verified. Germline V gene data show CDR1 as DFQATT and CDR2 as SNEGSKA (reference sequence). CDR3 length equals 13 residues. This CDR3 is CSAERQGRSGYTF.

The CDR3 spells CASSPPRGGSYEQYF. The chain has TRBV12-3 or TRBV12-4 and TRBJ2-7; TCRdb selects TRBD2, and the lack of DNA leaves this call unchecked. The CDR3 contains 15 residues.

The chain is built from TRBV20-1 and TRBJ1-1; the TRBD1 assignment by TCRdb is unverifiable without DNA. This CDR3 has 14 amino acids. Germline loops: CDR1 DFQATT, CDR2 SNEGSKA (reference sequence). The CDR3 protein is CSATFGRMNTEAFF.

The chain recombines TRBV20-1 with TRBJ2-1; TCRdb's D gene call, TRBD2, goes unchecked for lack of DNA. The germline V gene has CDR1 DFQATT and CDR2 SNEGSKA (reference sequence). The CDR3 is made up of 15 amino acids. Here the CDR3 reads CSAGRRLASYNEQFF.

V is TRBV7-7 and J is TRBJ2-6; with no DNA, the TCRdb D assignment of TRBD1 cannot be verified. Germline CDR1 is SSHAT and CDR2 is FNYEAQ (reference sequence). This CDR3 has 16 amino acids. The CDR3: CASSPVVGVGANVLTF.

The CDR3 here is CASSRDREDYGYTF. This chain uses TRBV10-2 with TRBJ1-2; TCRdb lists TRBD1, though no DNA is available to test this call. The CDR3 length is 14 residues. Germline loops: CDR1 WSHSY, CDR2 SAAADI.

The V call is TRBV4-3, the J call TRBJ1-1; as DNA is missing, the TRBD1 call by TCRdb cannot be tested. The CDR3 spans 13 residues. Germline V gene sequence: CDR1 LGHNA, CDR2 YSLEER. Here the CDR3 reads CASSPGGRPEAFF.

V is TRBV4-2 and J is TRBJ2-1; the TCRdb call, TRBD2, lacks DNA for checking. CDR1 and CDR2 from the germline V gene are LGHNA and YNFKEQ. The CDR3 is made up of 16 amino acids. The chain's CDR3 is CASSQGPPRTHNEQFF.

This CDR3 reads CASSEGQAVNQPQHF. The chain has TRBV2 and TRBJ1-5; TCRdb selects TRBD1, and the lack of DNA leaves this call unchecked. The CDR3 length is 15 residues. CDR1 SNHLY and CDR2 FYNNEI come from the germline V gene.

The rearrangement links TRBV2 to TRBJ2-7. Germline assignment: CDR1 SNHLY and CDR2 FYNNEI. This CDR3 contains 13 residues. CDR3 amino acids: CASSDVDDYEQYF.

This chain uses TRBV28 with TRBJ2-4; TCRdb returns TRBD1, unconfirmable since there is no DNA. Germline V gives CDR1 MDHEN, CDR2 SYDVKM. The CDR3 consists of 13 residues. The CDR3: CASRPTGKNIQYF. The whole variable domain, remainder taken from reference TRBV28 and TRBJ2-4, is DVKVTQSSRYLVKRTGEKVFLECVQDMDHENMFWYRQDPGLGLRLIYFSYDVKMKEKGDIPEGYSVSREKKERFSLILESASTNQTSMYLCASRPTGKNIQYFGAGTRLSVL.

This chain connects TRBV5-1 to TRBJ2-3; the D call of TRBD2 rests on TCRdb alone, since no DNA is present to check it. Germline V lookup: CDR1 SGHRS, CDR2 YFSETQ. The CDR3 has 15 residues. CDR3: CASSLESGVGDTQYF.

The CDR3 loop is CASSEVEKQYF. The chain is built from TRBV6-1 and TRBJ2-7. The CDR3 sequence is 11 residues long. Germline V CDR1 and CDR2: MNHNS, SASEGT.

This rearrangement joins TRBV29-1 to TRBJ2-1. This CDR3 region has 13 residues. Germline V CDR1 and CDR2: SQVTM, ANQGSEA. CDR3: CSVKAWSKNEQFF.

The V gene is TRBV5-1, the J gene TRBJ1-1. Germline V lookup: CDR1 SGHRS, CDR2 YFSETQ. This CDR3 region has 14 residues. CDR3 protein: CASSLSDLNTEAFF.

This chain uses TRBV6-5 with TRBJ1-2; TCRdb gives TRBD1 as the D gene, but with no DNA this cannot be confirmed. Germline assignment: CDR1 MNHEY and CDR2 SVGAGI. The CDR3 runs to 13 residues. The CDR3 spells CASRLDREYGYTF.

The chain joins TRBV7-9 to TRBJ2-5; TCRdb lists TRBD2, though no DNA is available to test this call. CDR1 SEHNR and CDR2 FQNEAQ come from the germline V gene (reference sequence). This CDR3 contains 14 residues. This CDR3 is CASSWIAGQETQYF.

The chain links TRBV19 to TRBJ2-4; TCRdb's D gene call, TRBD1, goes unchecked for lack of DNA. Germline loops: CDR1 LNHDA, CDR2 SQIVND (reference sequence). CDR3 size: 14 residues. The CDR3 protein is CASSARAVQNIQYF.

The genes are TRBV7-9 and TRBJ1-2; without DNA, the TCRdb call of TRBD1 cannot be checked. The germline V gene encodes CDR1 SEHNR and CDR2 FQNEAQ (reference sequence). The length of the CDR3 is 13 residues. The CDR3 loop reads CASSFREHYGYTF.